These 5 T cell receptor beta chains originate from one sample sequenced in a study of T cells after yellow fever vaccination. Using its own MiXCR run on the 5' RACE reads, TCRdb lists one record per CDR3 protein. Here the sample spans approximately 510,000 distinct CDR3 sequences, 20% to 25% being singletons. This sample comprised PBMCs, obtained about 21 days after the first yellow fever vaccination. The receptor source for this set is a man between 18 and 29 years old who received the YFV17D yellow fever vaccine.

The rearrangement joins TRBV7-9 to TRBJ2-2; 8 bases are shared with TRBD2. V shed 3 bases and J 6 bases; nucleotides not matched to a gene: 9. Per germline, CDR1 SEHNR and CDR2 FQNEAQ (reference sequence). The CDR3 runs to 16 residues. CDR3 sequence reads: CASSLALGLVAGELFF. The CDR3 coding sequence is TGTGCCAGCAGCTTGGCCCTGGGACTAGTCGCCGGGGAGCTGTTTTTT. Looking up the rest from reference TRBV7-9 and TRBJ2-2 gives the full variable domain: DTGVSQNPRHKITKRGQNVTFRCDPISEHNRLYWYRQTLGQGPEFLTYFQNEAQLEKSRLLSDRFSAERPKGSFSTLEIQRTEQGDSAMYLCASSLALGLVAGELFFGEGSRLTVL.

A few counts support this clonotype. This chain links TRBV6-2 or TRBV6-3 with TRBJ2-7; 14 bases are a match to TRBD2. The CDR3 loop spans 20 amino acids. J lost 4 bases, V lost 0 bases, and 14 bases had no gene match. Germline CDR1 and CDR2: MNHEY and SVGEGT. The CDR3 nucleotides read TGTGCCAGCAGTTACTCGCGGAACCTCCGGACTAGCGGGGGGCGTTACGAGCAGTACGTC. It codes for CASSYSRNLRTSGGRYEQYV.

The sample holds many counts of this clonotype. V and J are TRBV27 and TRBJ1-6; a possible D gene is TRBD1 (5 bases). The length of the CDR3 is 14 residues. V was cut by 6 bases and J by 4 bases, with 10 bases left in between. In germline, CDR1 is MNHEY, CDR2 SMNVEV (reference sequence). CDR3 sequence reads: CASSLQEYNSPLHF. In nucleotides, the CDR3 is TGTGCCAGCAGCCTACAGGAATATAATTCACCCCTCCACTTT.

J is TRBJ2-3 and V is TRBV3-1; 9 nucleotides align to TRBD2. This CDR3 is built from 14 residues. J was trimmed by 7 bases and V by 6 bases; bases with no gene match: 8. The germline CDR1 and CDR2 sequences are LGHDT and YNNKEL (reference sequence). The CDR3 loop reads CASRGSGGPNTQYF. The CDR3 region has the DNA TGTGCCAGCAGGGGCAGCGGGGGGCCGAATACGCAGTATTTT.

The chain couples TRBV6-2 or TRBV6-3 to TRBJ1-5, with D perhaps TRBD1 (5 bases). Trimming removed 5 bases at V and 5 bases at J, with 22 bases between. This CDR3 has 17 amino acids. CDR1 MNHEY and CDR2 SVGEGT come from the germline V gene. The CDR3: CASSKYRDIRGDQPQHF. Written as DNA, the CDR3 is TGTGCCAGCAGTAAATATCGAGACATCCGAGGGGATCAGCCCCAGCATTTT.